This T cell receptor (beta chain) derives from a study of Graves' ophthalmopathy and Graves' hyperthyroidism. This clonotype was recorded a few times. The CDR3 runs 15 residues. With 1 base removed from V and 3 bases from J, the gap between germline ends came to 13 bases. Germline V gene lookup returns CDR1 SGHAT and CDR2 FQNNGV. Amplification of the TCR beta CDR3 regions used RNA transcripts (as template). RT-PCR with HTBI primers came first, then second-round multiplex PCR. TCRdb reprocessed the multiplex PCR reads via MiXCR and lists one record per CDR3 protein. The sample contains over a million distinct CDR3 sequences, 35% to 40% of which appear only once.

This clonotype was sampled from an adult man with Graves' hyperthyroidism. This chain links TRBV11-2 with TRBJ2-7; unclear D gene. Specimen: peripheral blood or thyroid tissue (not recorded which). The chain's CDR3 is CASSLGRAGLYEQYF. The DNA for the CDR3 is TGTGCCAGCAGCTTAGGTCGGGCAGGCCTCTACGAGCAGTACTTC.